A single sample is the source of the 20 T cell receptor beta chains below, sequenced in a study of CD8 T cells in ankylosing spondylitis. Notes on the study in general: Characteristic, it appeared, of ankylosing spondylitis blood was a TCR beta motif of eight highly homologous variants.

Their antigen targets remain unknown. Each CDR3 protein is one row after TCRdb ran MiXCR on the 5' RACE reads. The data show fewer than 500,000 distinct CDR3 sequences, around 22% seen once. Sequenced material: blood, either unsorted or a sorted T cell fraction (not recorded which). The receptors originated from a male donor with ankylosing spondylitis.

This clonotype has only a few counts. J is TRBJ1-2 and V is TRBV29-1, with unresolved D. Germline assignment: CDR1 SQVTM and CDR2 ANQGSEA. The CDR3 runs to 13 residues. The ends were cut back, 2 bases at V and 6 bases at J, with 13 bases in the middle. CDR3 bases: TGCAGCGTTGAAATCGAGTTTCAAAATGGCTACACCTTC. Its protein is CSVEIEFQNGYTF.

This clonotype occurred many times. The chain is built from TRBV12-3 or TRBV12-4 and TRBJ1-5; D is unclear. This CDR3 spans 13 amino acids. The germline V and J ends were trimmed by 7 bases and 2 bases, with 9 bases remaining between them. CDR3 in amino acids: CASTLGGNQPQHF. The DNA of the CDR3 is TGTGCCAGCACCCTTGGGGGCAATCAGCCCCAGCATTTT.

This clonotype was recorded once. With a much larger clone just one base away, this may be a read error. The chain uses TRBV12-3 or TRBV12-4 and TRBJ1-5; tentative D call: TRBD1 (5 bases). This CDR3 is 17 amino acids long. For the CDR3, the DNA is TGTGCCAACAGTTTGGGGGTCGGGGGGAAGAGCAATCAGCCCCAGCATTTT. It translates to CANSLGVGGKSNQPQHF.

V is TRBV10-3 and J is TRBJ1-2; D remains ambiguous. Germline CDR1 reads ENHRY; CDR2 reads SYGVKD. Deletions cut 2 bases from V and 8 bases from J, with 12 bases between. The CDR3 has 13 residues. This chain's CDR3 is CAISETLIRGYTF. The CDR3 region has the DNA TGTGCCATCAGTGAGACTTTAATTCGCGGCTACACCTTC.

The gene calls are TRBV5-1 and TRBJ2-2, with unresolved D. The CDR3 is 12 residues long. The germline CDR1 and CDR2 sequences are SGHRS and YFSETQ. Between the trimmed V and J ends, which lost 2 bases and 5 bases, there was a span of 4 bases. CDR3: CASSFRTGELFF. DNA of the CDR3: TGCGCCAGCAGCTTCAGGACCGGGGAGCTGTTTTTT.

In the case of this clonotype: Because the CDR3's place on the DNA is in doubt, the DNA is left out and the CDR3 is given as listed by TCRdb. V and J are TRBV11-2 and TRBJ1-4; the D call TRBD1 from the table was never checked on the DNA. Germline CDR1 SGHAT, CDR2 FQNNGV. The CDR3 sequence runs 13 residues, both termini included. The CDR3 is CASSTDTRGNCFF.

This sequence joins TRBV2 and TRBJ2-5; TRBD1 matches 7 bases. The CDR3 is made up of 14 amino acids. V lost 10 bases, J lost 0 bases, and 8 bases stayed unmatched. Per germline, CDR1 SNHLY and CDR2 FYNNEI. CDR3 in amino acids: CAIRVGTDQETQYF. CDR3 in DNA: TGTGCCATCCGGGTCGGGACAGACCAAGAGACCCAGTACTTC.

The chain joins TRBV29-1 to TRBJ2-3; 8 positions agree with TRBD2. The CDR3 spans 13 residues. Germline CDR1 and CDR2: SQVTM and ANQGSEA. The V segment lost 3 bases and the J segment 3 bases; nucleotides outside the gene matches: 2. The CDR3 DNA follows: TGCAGCGTTGACCCTAGCGGGACAGATACGCAGTATTTT. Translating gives CSVDPSGTDTQYF.

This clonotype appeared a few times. The chain's CDR3 is CASSIGGRARETQYF. The CDR3 DNA sequence: TGTGCCAGTAGTATCGGCGGGAGGGCCAGGGAGACCCAGTACTTC. The chain is built from TRBV19 and TRBJ2-5; 9 bases are shared with TRBD2. V gave up 3 bases and J gave up 5 bases; unmatched junction bases: 7. CDR3 length: 15 amino acids. The V gene's germline CDR1 is LNHDA and CDR2 SQIVND (reference sequence).

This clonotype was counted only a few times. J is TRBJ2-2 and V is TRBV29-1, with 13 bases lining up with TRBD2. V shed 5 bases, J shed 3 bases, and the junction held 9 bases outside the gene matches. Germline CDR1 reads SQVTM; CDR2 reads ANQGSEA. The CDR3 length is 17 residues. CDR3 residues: CSVRGLAGDEDTGELFF. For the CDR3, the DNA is TGCAGCGTTCGTGGACTAGCGGGGGACGAGGACACCGGGGAGCTGTTTTTT.

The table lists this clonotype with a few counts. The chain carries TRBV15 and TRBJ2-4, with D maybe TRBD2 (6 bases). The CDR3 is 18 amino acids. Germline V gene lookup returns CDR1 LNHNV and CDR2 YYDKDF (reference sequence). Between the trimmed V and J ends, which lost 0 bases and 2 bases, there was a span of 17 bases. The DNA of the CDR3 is TGTGCCACCAGCAGAGATCTCGGCGGGATGGTTACCAAAAACATTCAGTACTTC. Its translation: CATSRDLGGMVTKNIQYF.

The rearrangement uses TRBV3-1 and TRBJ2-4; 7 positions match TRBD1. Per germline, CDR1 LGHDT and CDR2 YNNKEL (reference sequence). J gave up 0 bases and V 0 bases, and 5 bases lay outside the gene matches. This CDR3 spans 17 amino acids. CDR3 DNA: TGTGCCAGCAGCCAAGATACCGGGACAGTAGCCAAAAACATTCAGTACTTC. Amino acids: CASSQDTGTVAKNIQYF.

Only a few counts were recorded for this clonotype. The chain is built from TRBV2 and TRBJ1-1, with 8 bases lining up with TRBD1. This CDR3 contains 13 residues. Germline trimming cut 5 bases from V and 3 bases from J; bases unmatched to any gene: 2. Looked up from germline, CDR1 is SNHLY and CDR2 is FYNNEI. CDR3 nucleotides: TGTGCCAGCAGTCAACAGGGGGACACTGAAGCTTTCTTT. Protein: CASSQQGDTEAFF.

CDR3: CASSLTGMLTDTQYF. The CDR3 coding sequence is TGCGCCAGCAGCTTGACAGGGATGCTCACAGATACGCAGTATTTT. This chain links TRBV5-1 with TRBJ2-3; a possible D gene is TRBD1 (6 bases). With 1 base removed from V and 2 bases from J, the gap between germline ends came to 11 bases. The V gene's germline CDR1 is SGHRS and CDR2 YFSETQ. The CDR3 is made up of 15 amino acids.

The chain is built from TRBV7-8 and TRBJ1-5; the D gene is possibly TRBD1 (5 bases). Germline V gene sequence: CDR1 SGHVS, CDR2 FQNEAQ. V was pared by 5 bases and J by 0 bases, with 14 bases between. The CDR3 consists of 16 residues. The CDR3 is CASSPYRGYSNQPQHF. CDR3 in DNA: TGTGCCAGCAGCCCCTATCGGGGGTATAGCAATCAGCCCCAGCATTTT. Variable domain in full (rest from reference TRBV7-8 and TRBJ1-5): GAGVSQSPRYKVAKRGQDVALRCDPISGHVSLFWYQQALGQGPEFLTYFQNEAQLDKSGLPSDRFFAERPEGSVSTLKIQRTQQEDSAVYLCASSPYRGYSNQPQHFGDGTRLSIL.

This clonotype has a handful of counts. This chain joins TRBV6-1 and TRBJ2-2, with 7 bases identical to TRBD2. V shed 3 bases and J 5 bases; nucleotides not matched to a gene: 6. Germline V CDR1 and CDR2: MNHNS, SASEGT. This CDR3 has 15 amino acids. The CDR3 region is CASSEGEGRTGELFF. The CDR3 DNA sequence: TGTGCCAGCAGTGAGGGGGAGGGCCGAACCGGGGAGCTGTTTTTT.

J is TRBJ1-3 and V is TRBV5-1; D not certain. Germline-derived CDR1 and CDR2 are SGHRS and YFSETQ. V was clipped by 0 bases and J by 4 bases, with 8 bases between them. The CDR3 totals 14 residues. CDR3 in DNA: TGCGCCAGCAGCTTGGAGATTGGAGGAAACACCATATATTTT. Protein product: CASSLEIGGNTIYF.

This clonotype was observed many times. CDR3: CASSLVGGETQYF. In DNA form, the CDR3 reads TGTGCCAGCAGTTTAGTGGGGGGAGAGACCCAGTACTTC. The V call is TRBV12-3 or TRBV12-4, the J call TRBJ2-5; D might be TRBD2 (6 bases). CDR3 size: 13 residues. The V gene lost 1 base and the J gene lost 4 bases, with 7 bases spanning the gap.

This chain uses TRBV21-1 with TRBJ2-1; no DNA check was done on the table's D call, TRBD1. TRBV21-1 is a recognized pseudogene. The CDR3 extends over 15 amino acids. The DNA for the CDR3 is TGTGCCAGCAGCAGTGATGGGGCAATATACAATGAGCAGTTCTTC. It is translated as CASSSDGAIYNEQFF.

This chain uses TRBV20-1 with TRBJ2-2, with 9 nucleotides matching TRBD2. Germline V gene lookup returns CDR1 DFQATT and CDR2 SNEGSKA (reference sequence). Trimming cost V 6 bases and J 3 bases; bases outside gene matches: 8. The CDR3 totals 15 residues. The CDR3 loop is CSARGVAGDTGELFF. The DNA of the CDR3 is TGCAGTGCCCGGGGAGTAGCGGGAGACACCGGGGAGCTGTTTTTT.